This TCR beta chain came from a study of post-analysis software for immune sequencing data. Study summary: Courses of disease covered relapsing-remitting, secondary progressive and progressive-relapsing multiple sclerosis.

This clonotype appeared a few times. The antigen remains unidentified. Prepared libraries of TCR beta cDNA carried unique molecular identifiers. TCRdb recomputed calls from the PCR reads with MiXCR, one row per CDR3 protein. The sample lists 450,000 to 700,000 distinct CDR3 sequences, 44% occurring once. Findings and caveats of the study: Same-batch samples co-clustered strongly by F measure. Significantly decreased normalized Chao1 diversity was recorded for multiple sclerosis patients relative to controls.

Sequencing input: blood. This TCR was sampled from a girl aged 5-17 years with multiple sclerosis.

The CDR3 DNA follows: TGTGCCAGCAGCCCTAGAGGGAGGGCAGCCTACGAGCAGTACTTC. The encoded protein is CASSPRGRAAYEQYF. The chain couples TRBV6-5 to TRBJ2-7; 7 bases line up with TRBD2. Trimming removed 6 bases from V and 2 bases from J; junction bases left unmatched: 10. The CDR3 has 15 amino acids. CDR1 and CDR2 (germline): MNHEY, SVGAGI.